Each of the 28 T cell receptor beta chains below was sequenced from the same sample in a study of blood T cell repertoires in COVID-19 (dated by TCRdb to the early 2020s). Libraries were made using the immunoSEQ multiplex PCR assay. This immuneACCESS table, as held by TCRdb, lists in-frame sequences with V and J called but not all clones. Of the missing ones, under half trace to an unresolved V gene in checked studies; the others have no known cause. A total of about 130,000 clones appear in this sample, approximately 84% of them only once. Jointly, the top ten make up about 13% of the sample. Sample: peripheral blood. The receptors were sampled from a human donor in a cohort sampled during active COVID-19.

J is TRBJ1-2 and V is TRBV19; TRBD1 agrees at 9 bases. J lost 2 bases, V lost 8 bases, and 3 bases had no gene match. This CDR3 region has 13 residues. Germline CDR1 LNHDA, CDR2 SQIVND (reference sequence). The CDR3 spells CASRQGVNYGYTF. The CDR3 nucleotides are TGTGCCAGTCGACAGGGGGTGAACTATGGCTACACCTTC. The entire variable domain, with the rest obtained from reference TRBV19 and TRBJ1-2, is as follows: DGGITQSPKYLFRKEGQNVTLSCEQNLNHDAMYWYRQDPGQGLRLIYYSQIVNDFQKGDIAEGYSVSREKKESFPLTVTSAQKNPTAFYLCASRQGVNYGYTFGSGTRLTVV.

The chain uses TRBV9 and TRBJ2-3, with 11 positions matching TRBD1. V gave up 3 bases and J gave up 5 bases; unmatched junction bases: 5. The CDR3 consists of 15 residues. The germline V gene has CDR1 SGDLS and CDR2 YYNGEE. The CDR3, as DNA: TGTGCCAGCAGCGAGGGACAGGGGGTAGGAGATACGCAGTATTTT. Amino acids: CASSEGQGVGDTQYF.

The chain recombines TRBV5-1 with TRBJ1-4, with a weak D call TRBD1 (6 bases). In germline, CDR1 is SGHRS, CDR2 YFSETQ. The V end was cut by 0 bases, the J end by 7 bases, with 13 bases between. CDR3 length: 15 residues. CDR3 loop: CASSLAGGGREKLFF. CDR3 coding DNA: TGCGCCAGCAGCTTGGCGGGGGGCGGACGTGAAAAACTGTTTTTT.

The CDR3 DNA reads as TGTGCCAGCATGAGACTGGGCACAGATACGCAGTATTTT. Its protein product is CASMRLGTDTQYF. The genes are TRBV6-5 and TRBJ2-3; D ambiguous. The ends were cut back, 7 bases at V and 1 base at J, with 9 bases in the middle. The length of the CDR3 is 13 residues. Germline CDR1 reads MNHEY; CDR2 reads SVGAGI.

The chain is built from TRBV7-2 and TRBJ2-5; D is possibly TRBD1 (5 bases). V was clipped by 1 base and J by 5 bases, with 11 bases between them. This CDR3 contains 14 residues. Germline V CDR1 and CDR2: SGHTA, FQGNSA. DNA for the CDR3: TGTGCCAGCAGCTTAGTTAGGGGCGGCGAGACCCAGTACTTC. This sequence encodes CASSLVRGGETQYF.

The CDR3 protein is CAWSITGNTEAFF. The CDR3 nucleotides are TGTGCCTGGAGTATAACAGGGAACACTGAAGCTTTCTTT. The chain has TRBV30 and TRBJ1-1, with D possibly matching TRBD1 (5 bases). The V gene lost 2 bases and the J gene lost 1 base, with 8 bases spanning the gap. The length of the CDR3 is 13 residues. CDR1 and CDR2 (germline): GTSNPN, SVGIG (reference sequence).

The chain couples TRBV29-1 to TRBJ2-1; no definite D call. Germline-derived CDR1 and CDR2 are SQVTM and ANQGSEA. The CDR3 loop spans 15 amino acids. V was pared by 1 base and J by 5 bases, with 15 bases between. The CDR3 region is CSVEAGFLRHNEQFF. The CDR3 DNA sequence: TGCAGCGTTGAAGCCGGGTTCCTGCGTCACAATGAGCAGTTCTTC.

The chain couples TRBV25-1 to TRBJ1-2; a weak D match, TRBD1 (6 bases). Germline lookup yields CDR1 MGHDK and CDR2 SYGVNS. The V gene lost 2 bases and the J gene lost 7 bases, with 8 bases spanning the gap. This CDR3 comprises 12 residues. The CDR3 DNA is TGTGCCAGCAGTGAAGGGGGCAGTGGCTACACCTTC. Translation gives CASSEGGSGYTF.

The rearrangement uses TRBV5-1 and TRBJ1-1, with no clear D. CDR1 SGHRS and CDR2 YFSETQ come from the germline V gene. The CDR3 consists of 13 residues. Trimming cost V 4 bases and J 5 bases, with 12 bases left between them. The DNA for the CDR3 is TGCGCCAGCAGCGGGAGCTCGGGGACTGAAGCTTTCTTT. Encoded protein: CASSGSSGTEAFF.

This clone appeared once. Here the CDR3 reads CASSAPGQGREQYF. Written as DNA, the CDR3 is TGTGCCAGCAGCGCTCCGGGACAGGGTCGAGAGCAGTACTTC. The genes are TRBV5-4 and TRBJ2-7; TRBD1 matches 9 bases. Per the germline V gene, CDR1 is SGHNT and CDR2 is YYREEE (reference sequence). The CDR3 consists of 14 residues. V trimming: 4 bases; J trimming: 7 bases; junction bases outside the gene matches: 9.

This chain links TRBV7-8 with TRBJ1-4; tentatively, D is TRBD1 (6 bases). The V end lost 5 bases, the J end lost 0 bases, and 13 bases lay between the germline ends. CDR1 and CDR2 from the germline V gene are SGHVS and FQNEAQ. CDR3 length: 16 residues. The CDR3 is CASSLRGGATNEKLFF. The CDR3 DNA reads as TGTGCCAGCAGCCTTAGGGGGGGGGCAACTAATGAAAAACTGTTTTTT.

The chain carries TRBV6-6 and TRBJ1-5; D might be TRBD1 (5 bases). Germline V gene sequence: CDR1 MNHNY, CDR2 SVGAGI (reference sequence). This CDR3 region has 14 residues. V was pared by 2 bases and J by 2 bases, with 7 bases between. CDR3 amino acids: CASSYRGGNQPQHF. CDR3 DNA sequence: TGTGCCAGCAGTTACCGGGGGGGCAATCAGCCCCAGCATTTT.

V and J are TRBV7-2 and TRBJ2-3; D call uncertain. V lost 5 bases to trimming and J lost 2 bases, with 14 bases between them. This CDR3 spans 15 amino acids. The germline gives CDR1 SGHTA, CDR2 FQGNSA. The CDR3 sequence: CASSLSLAPTDTQYF. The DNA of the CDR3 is TGTGCCAGCAGCCTGTCCCTGGCCCCCACAGATACGCAGTATTTT.

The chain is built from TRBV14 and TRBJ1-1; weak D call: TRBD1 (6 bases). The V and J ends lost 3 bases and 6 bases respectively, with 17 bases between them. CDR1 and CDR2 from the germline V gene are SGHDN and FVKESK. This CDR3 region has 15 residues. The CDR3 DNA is TGTGCCAGCAGCCATCCACAGGGACCCCTTCCTGAAGCTTTCTTT. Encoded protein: CASSHPQGPLPEAFF.

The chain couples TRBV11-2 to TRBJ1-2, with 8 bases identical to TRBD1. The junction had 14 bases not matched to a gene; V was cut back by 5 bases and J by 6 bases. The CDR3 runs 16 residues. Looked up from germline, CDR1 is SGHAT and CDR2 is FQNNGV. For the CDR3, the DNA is TGTGCCAGCAGCCAACGGGGCGGGACAGGAAGTGATGGCTACACCTTC. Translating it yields CASSQRGGTGSDGYTF. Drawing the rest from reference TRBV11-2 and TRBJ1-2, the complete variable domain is EAGVAQSPRYKIIEKRQSVAFWCNPISGHATLYWYQQILGQGPKLLIQFQNNGVVDDSQLPKDRFSAERLKGVDSTLKIQPAKLEDSAVYLCASSQRGGTGSDGYTFGSGTRLTVV.

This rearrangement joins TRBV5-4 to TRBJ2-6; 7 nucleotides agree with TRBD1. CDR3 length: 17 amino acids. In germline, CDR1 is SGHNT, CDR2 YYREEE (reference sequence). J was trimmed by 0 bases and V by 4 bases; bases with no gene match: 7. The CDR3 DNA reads TGTGCCAGCAGCGAAACCTACAGGGGCTCTGGGGCCAACGTCCTGACTTTC. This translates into CASSETYRGSGANVLTF.

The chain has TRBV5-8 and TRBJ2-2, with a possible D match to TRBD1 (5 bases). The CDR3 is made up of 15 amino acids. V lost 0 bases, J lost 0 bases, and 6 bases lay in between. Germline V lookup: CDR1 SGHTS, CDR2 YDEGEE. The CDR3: CASSLGQTNTGELFF. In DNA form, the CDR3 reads TGTGCCAGCAGCTTGGGACAGACGAACACCGGGGAGCTGTTTTTT. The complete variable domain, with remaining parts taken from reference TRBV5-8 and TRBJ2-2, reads EAGVTQSPTHLIKTRGQQATLRCSPISGHTSVYWYQQALGLGLQFLLWYDEGEERNRGNFPPRFSGRQFPNYSSELNVNALELEDSALYLCASSLGQTNTGELFFGEGSRLTVL.

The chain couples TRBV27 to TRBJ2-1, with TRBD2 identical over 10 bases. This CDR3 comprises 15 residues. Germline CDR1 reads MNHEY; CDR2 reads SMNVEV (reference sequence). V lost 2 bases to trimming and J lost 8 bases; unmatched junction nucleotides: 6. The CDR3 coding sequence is TGTGCCAGCAGTTTAGAAGCGGGGGGGCCCTATGAGCAGTTCTTC. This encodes CASSLEAGGPYEQFF.

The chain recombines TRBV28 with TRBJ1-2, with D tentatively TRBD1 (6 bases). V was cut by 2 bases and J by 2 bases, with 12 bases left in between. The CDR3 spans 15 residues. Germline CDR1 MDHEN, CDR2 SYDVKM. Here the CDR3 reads CASSLVQGLNYGYTF. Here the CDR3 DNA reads TGTGCCAGCAGTTTAGTACAGGGTTTAAACTATGGCTACACCTTC.

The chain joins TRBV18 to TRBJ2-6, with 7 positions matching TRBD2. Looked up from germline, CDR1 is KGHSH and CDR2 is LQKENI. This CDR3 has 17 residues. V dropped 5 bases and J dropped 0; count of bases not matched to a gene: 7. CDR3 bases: TGTGCCAGCTCAAGCGGGACGGTCGTCTCTGGGGCCAACGTCCTGACTTTC. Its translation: CASSSGTVVSGANVLTF.

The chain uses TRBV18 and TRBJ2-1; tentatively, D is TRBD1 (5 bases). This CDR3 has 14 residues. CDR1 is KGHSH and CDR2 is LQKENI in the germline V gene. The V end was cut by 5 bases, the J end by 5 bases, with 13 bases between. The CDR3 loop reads CASSASWGHNEQFF. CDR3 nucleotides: TGTGCCAGCTCAGCTAGTTGGGGCCACAATGAGCAGTTCTTC.

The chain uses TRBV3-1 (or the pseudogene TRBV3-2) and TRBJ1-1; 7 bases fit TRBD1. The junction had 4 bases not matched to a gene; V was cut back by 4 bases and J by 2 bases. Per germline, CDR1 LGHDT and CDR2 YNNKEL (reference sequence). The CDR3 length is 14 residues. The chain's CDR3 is CASSPGTENTEAFF. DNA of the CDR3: TGTGCCAGCAGCCCTGGGACAGAAAACACTGAAGCTTTCTTT.

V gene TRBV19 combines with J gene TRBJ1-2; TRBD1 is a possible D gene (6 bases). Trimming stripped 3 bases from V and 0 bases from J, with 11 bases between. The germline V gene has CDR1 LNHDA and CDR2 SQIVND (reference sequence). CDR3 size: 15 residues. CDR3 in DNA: TGTGCCAGTAGTATGTTGGACAGTGCTAACTATGGCTACACCTTC. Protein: CASSMLDSANYGYTF.

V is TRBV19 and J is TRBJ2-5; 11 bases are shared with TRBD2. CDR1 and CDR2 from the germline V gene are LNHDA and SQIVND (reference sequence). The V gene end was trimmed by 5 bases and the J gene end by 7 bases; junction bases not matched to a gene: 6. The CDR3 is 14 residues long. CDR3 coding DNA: TGTGCCAGTAGTCAACTAGCGGGGGATGGGACCCAGTACTTC. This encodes CASSQLAGDGTQYF.

The CDR3, as DNA: TGTGCCAGCAGTGTCAGAGAGCAGTACTTC. Its translation is CASSVREQYF. The chain couples TRBV2 to TRBJ2-7; D remains unclear. Trimming removed 4 bases from V and 7 bases from J, with 5 bases in between. The CDR3 loop spans 10 amino acids. Germline V gene data show CDR1 as SNHLY and CDR2 as FYNNEI.

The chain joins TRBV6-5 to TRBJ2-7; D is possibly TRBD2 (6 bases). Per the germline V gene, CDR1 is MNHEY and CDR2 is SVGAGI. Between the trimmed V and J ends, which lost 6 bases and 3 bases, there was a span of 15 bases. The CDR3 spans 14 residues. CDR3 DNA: TGTGCCAGCAGCCTCTCCCGGGGGATCTACGAGCAGTACTTC. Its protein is CASSLSRGIYEQYF.

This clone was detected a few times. CDR3 nucleotides: TGTGCCAGCAGTCGTACAGCCTACCTCCCTGAAGCTTTCTTT. It yields the protein CASSRTAYLPEAFF. The chain is built from TRBV3-1 (or the pseudogene TRBV3-2) and TRBJ1-1, with D unresolved. CDR3 length: 14 residues. Trimming cost V 6 bases and J 6 bases, with 17 bases left between them. The V gene's germline CDR1 is LGHDT and CDR2 YNNKEL (reference sequence).

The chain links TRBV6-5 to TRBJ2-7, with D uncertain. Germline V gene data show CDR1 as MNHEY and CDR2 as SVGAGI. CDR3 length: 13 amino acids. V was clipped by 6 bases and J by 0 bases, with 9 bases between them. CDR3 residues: CASRPGSSYEQYF. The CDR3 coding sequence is TGTGCCAGCAGACCCGGTTCCTCCTACGAGCAGTACTTC.